The 27 T cell receptor beta chains below were found in one sample sequenced in a study of sequential checkpoint blockade in melanoma. Treatment defined: randomized to nivolumab then ipilimumab (arm A) or the reverse (arm B). Clones were sequenced by immunoSEQ multiplex PCR, and TCRdb holds only the in-frame ones, with some missing. The profile covers some 14,000 clones, with approximately 52% appearing a single time and 15% to 20% taken by the ten largest. The sample was CD8+ T cells sorted from blood (inferred from file names), taken from a patient given nivolumab and ipilimumab in sequence. Receptor source: a human donor with melanoma.

This clone was observed a few times. The chain carries TRBV7-9 and TRBJ1-3; D remains ambiguous. The CDR3 loop spans 15 amino acids. V lost 0 bases and J lost 0, with 6 bases in between. Germline CDR1 SEHNR, CDR2 FQNEAQ (reference sequence). CDR3 in DNA: TGTGCCAGCAGCTTAGCTGGGCCCTCTGGAAACACCATATATTTT. Its translation: CASSLAGPSGNTIYF.

A word on this clone: At one of its ends the junction is not consistent with the germline gene, which may arise from a read error. This chain joins TRBV5-3 and TRBJ2-7; no firm D call. TRBV5-3 is noted as an ORF with a role that remains uncertain. This CDR3 has 12 residues. The CDR3 coding sequence is TGTGCCAGCAGCTTTTTTCCAGGCGAGCAGTACTTC. Its translation is CASSFFPGEQYF.

The chain recombines TRBV2 with TRBJ2-7; the match to TRBD2 covers 9 bases. The CDR3 is 14 residues long. With 6 bases clipped from V and 5 bases from J, the junction kept 8 bases outside the gene matches. In germline, CDR1 is SNHLY, CDR2 FYNNEI. CDR3 in amino acids: CASRRAGGFHEQYF. In nucleotides, the CDR3 is TGTGCCAGCAGGAGAGCGGGAGGCTTCCACGAGCAGTACTTC.

V usage is TRBV7-9 and J usage is TRBJ2-7; D is possibly TRBD1 (6 bases). The CDR3 spans 14 residues. Germline V gives CDR1 SEHNR, CDR2 FQNEAQ (reference sequence). V was pared by 4 bases and J by 1 base, with 11 bases between. The CDR3 DNA sequence: TGTGCCAGCAGCTCGTACAGGGATTCCTACGAGCAGTACTTC. Its protein is CASSSYRDSYEQYF.

The J gene is TRBJ2-5, the V gene TRBV21-1; TRBD1, the table's D call, was not compared with the DNA. TRBJ2-7 explains the end of the DNA better; the J call may be wrong. TRBV21-1 is described as a pseudogene. There are 17 residues in the CDR3. The CDR3 nucleotides read TGTGCCAGCAGCAAACCGCTTAGAGAACAGGCGACCTACGAGCAGTACTTC. Its protein is CASSKPLREQATYEQYF.

This chain joins TRBV16 and TRBJ1-5, with D perhaps TRBD1 (5 bases). Germline CDR1 is KGHSY and CDR2 is FQNENV. V was shortened by 4 bases and J by 0 bases, with 22 bases between the two germline ends. CDR3 length equals 19 residues. CDR3 amino acids: CASSLSQAQAPYSNQPQHF. DNA of the CDR3: TGTGCCAGCAGCCTCTCACAGGCACAGGCCCCATATAGCAATCAGCCCCAGCATTTT.

This clone appeared a few times. This chain uses TRBV27 with TRBJ1-5; D unresolved. This CDR3 spans 15 amino acids. CDR1 is MNHEY and CDR2 is SMNVEV in the germline V gene (reference sequence). V was cut by 2 bases and J by 0 bases, with 8 bases left in between. Written as DNA, the CDR3 is TGTGCCAGCAGTTTAGGTACCTATAGCAATCAGCCCCAGCATTTT. It is translated as CASSLGTYSNQPQHF.

The table lists this clone with a few counts. This same CDR3 is encoded by further DNA sequences in the sample. V gene TRBV21-1 combines with J gene TRBJ1-2; the D call of TRBD1 is as the table states it, not checked on the DNA. TRBV21-1 is a recognized pseudogene. CDR3 length: 14 amino acids. The CDR3: CASSKAGGTGGYTF. CDR3 sequence (DNA): TGTGCCAGCAGCAAAGCAGGGGGTACGGGTGGCTACACCTTC.

This chain joins TRBV9 and TRBJ1-1, with 10 nucleotides matching TRBD1. With V trimmed by 3 bases and J by 5 bases, 7 bases remained unmatched. The CDR3 spans 15 residues. Germline CDR1 is SGDLS and CDR2 is YYNGEE. CDR3 coding DNA: TGTGCCAGCAGCGAAGAAGGGACAGGGGAAACTGAAGCTTTCTTT. Residues: CASSEEGTGETEAFF.

This chain uses TRBV19 with TRBJ1-4; weak D call: TRBD1 (5 bases). V was cut by 7 bases and J by 6 bases, with 15 bases left in between. The CDR3 has 14 residues. Per the germline V gene, CDR1 is LNHDA and CDR2 is SQIVND (reference sequence). CDR3 DNA: TGTGCCAGTACTACGGGCAGGGTGGATGAAAAACTGTTTTTT. This codes for CASTTGRVDEKLFF.

CDR3 region: CASSRVGAGEGTGELFF. As DNA, the CDR3 is TGTGCCAGCAGCCGCGTGGGGGCGGGAGAAGGCACCGGGGAGCTGTTTTTT. The chain links TRBV7-6 to TRBJ2-2; D might be TRBD2 (7 bases). The CDR3 covers 17 residues. The V end lost 5 bases, the J end lost 4 bases, and 20 bases lay between the germline ends. Germline CDR1 is SGHVS and CDR2 is FNYEAQ.

This rearrangement joins TRBV7-9 to TRBJ1-2, with a weak D call TRBD1 (6 bases). V was trimmed by 5 bases and J by 2 bases, leaving 12 bases between them. This CDR3 is built from 14 residues. Germline V gene lookup returns CDR1 SEHNR and CDR2 FQNEAQ (reference sequence). The CDR3 spells CASSLTGQNYGYTF. CDR3 sequence (DNA): TGTGCCAGCAGCCTCACAGGGCAGAACTATGGCTACACCTTC.

On this clone itself: The sample has other DNA sequences that encode this CDR3 too. The gene calls are TRBV28 and TRBJ1-5, with 8 bases that match TRBD1. There are 12 residues in the CDR3. The junction had 6 bases not matched to a gene; V was cut back by 7 bases and J by 10 bases. The germline gives CDR1 MDHEN, CDR2 SYDVKM. This CDR3 is CASTRGTGPQHF. The CDR3 nucleotides are TGTGCCAGCACCCGAGGGACAGGACCCCAGCATTTT.

Comment on this clone: The same CDR3 is also encoded by other DNA sequences in this sample. The chain carries TRBV2 and TRBJ2-7; 10 bases map to TRBD2. The CDR3 contains 14 residues. Germline-derived CDR1 and CDR2 are SNHLY and FYNNEI. V lost 6 bases, J lost 4 bases, and 6 bases stayed unmatched. The CDR3 here is CASSVLAGPYEQYF. The CDR3 DNA sequence: TGTGCCAGCAGCGTACTAGCGGGACCTTACGAGCAGTACTTC.

With regard to this clone: Other DNA sequences from this sample encode an identical CDR3 as well. This sequence joins TRBV4-1 and TRBJ2-5; 7 bases match TRBD1. Trimming at V came to 1 base and at J to 2 bases, leaving 4 bases not matched to a gene. In germline, CDR1 is MGHRA, CDR2 YSYEKL. This CDR3 has 15 amino acids. The CDR3 loop is CASSQVIQGQETQYF. The CDR3 DNA reads as TGCGCCAGCAGCCAAGTCATACAGGGGCAAGAGACCCAGTACTTC.

The rearrangement joins TRBV11-2 to TRBJ1-2; D not resolved. With 0 bases removed from V and 2 bases from J, the gap between germline ends came to 10 bases. CDR1 is SGHAT, CDR2 FQNNGV, per germline. The CDR3 is made up of 15 amino acids. CDR3 DNA: TGTGCCAGCAGCTTAGATCGAGGAGCGAACTATGGCTACACCTTC. This encodes CASSLDRGANYGYTF.

This clone has more than one count but fewer than ten. The gene calls are TRBV2 and TRBJ1-1; maybe TRBD1 (6 bases). The germline V gene has CDR1 SNHLY and CDR2 FYNNEI. V was pared by 6 bases and J by 0 bases, with 11 bases between. The CDR3 loop spans 14 amino acids. CDR3 sequence: CASRSGHLNTEAFF. CDR3 in DNA: TGTGCCAGCAGATCGGGACACCTGAACACTGAAGCTTTCTTT.

The gene calls are TRBV27 and TRBJ2-7, with D possibly being TRBD1 (6 bases). The V and J ends lost 2 bases and 3 bases respectively, with 11 bases between them. Germline V gives CDR1 MNHEY, CDR2 SMNVEV (reference sequence). The CDR3 contains 14 residues. The CDR3 is CASSLTGPYYEQYF. DNA for the CDR3: TGTGCCAGCAGTTTAACAGGGCCCTACTACGAGCAGTACTTC.

This chain uses TRBV30 with TRBJ2-7; maybe TRBD2 (7 bases). V lost 0 bases and J lost 2, with 11 bases in between. CDR3 size: 14 residues. The germline V gene encodes CDR1 GTSNPN and CDR2 SVGIG (reference sequence). The CDR3 spells CAWSVGGGTYEQYF. CDR3 bases: TGTGCCTGGAGTGTTGGGGGGGGCACCTACGAGCAGTACTTC.

The genes are TRBV9 and TRBJ1-1, with D hard to call. Trimming took off 3 bases at V and 0 bases at J, with 6 bases between the two ends. The CDR3 length is 13 residues. Germline V CDR1 and CDR2: SGDLS, YYNGEE. Written as DNA, the CDR3 is TGTGCCAGCAGCGGTGTATTGAACACTGAAGCTTTCTTT. Amino acids: CASSGVLNTEAFF.

The chain employs TRBV19 and TRBJ2-1, with D tentatively TRBD2 (5 bases). The CDR3 is made up of 18 amino acids. The V end was cut by 5 bases, the J end by 4 bases, with 24 bases between. Germline CDR1 LNHDA, CDR2 SQIVND (reference sequence). CDR3 DNA: TGTGCCAGTAGTCGGATCGGGGTCCTCGTGTTTGGGTACAATGAGCAGTTCTTC. Its protein product is CASSRIGVLVFGYNEQFF.

This clone appeared a few times. The chain recombines TRBV6-5 with TRBJ1-2; 8 nucleotides agree with TRBD1. Germline V gene lookup returns CDR1 MNHEY and CDR2 SVGAGI. The junction had 8 bases not matched to a gene; V was cut back by 6 bases and J by 8 bases. The CDR3 is 13 amino acids. CDR3 protein: CASSRQGIYGYTF. In nucleotides, the CDR3 is TGTGCCAGCAGCCGACAGGGGATTTACGGCTACACCTTC.

This sequence joins TRBV4-1 and TRBJ2-7, with TRBD2 matching over 8 bases. Per germline, CDR1 MGHRA and CDR2 YSYEKL. J lost 3 bases, V lost 1 base, and 5 bases had no gene match. The CDR3 extends over 15 amino acids. The CDR3 coding sequence is TGCGCCAGCAGCCAAGGAGCGGGAGTCGTCTACGAGCAGTACTTC. It yields the protein CASSQGAGVVYEQYF.

The chain is built from TRBV4-1 and TRBJ2-7; tentatively, D is TRBD1 (6 bases). Between the trimmed V and J ends, which lost 0 bases and 5 bases, there was a span of 17 bases. Germline V gene data show CDR1 as MGHRA and CDR2 as YSYEKL. This CDR3 is built from 16 residues. The CDR3 DNA is TGCGCCAGCAGCCAAGATGGTCAGGGGACGGTAGACGAGCAGTACTTC. Its protein is CASSQDGQGTVDEQYF.

The chain couples TRBV9 to TRBJ2-7; 9 bases are shared with TRBD2. The CDR3 consists of 13 residues. V was clipped by 3 bases and J by 6 bases; unmatched bases: 4. Per the germline V gene, CDR1 is SGDLS and CDR2 is YYNGEE. The CDR3 nucleotides are TGTGCCAGCAGCGCCAATAGCGGGGGCGAGCAGTACTTC. Protein: CASSANSGGEQYF. Full variable domain (rest looked up from reference TRBV9 and TRBJ2-7): DSGVTQTPKHLITATGQRVTLRCSPRSGDLSVYWYQQSLDQGLQFLIQYYNGEERAKGNILERFSAQQFPDLHSELNLSSLELGDSALYFCASSANSGGEQYFGPGTRLTVT.

The sample holds a few counts of this clone. The J gene is TRBJ2-7, the V gene TRBV15; 12 nucleotides align to TRBD2. The germline V gene has CDR1 LNHNV and CDR2 YYDKDF (reference sequence). CDR3 size: 16 residues. Unmatched junction bases numbered 9, after V lost 5 bases and J lost 4 bases. Here the CDR3 DNA reads TGTGCCACCAGCCCCCTACGGACTAGCGGGATTTACGAGCAGTACTTC. Its protein is CATSPLRTSGIYEQYF.

The chain employs TRBV9 and TRBJ2-7; 8 positions match TRBD2. The CDR3 extends over 14 amino acids. J was trimmed by 6 bases and V by 3 bases; bases with no gene match: 8. Germline CDR1 reads SGDLS; CDR2 reads YYNGEE. CDR3 protein: CASSADGGAGEQYF. CDR3 nucleotide sequence: TGTGCCAGCAGCGCCGACGGGGGGGCCGGCGAGCAGTACTTC.